A single sample is the source of the 21 T cell receptor beta chains below, sequenced in a study of control samples from healthy donors and cancer patients. Generated by immunoSEQ multiplex PCR, the TCRdb table keeps only in-frame clones and is missing some. Counted here are about 12,000 clones, around 87% occurring once; the ten biggest clones make up roughly 2.7%. Sequenced sample: formalin-fixed, paraffin-embedded tissue. Receptor source: a male donor with melanoma.

V gene TRBV6-6 combines with J gene TRBJ1-5, with no clear D. CDR1 MNHNY and CDR2 SVGAGI come from the germline V gene (reference sequence). V was pared by 7 bases and J by 0 bases, with 13 bases between. The CDR3 spans 15 residues. The CDR3 region is CASTVTPFSNQPQHF. The CDR3 DNA reads TGTGCCAGCACTGTGACACCGTTTAGCAATCAGCCCCAGCATTTT.

This clone was recorded once. The chain uses TRBV7-9 and TRBJ1-4, with TRBD1 as a possible D gene (5 bases). V dropped 5 bases and J dropped 7 bases, with 14 bases sitting between them. This CDR3 region has 14 residues. Germline lookup yields CDR1 SEHNR and CDR2 FQNEAQ (reference sequence). Written as DNA, the CDR3 is TGTGCCAGCAGCCCAGACTGGGGGGTTGAAAAACTGTTTTTT. Its translation is CASSPDWGVEKLFF.

The chain is built from TRBV7-2 and TRBJ2-5; D is unclear. The V end was cut by 2 bases, the J end by 3 bases, with 7 bases between. Germline-derived CDR1 and CDR2 are SGHTA and FQGNSA. The CDR3 has 13 amino acids. The CDR3 protein is CASSLYGEETQYF. The CDR3 nucleotides are TGTGCCAGCAGCTTATATGGGGAAGAGACCCAGTACTTC. The whole variable domain, filled in from reference TRBV7-2 and TRBJ2-5, reads GAGVSQSPSNKVTEKGKDVELRCDPISGHTALYWYRQSLGQGLEFLIYFQGNSAPDKSGLPSDRFSAERTGGSVSTLTIQRTQQEDSAVYLCASSLYGEETQYFGPGTRLLVL.

The chain couples TRBV10-3 to TRBJ2-1, with TRBD1 matching over 11 bases. CDR3 length: 18 residues. Germline V gene lookup returns CDR1 ENHRY and CDR2 SYGVKD. V lost 6 bases to trimming and J lost 0 bases; unmatched junction nucleotides: 10. The CDR3 loop is CAISDAPGQGVSYNEQFF. The CDR3 nucleotides are TGTGCCATCAGCGATGCTCCGGGACAGGGGGTCTCCTACAATGAGCAGTTCTTC.

J is TRBJ1-1 and V is TRBV29-1; TRBD1 might be the D (6 bases). The V gene lost 4 bases and the J gene lost 5 bases, with 11 bases spanning the gap. The CDR3 length is 12 residues. From germline, CDR1 is SQVTM and CDR2 ANQGSEA. CDR3 sequence: CSVASGATEAFF. CDR3 coding DNA: TGCAGCGTTGCTTCAGGGGCTACTGAAGCTTTCTTT.

This chain joins TRBV7-9 and TRBJ1-5; D uncertain. From germline, CDR1 is SEHNR and CDR2 FQNEAQ (reference sequence). The CDR3 is 12 amino acids. V gave up 6 bases and J gave up 0 bases, with 3 bases separating them. The CDR3, as DNA: TGTGCCAGCAGTCTTAGCAATCAGCCCCAGCATTTT. Translating gives CASSLSNQPQHF.

This chain joins TRBV21-1 and TRBJ2-7; TRBD1, the table's D call, was not compared with the DNA. TRBV21-1 is designated a pseudogene. The CDR3 consists of 16 residues. The CDR3 DNA reads TGTGCCAGCAGCAAAGCTACAGGGAGTACCCTCTACGAGCAGTACGTC. It is translated as CASSKATGSTLYEQYV.

V gene TRBV7-2 combines with J gene TRBJ2-7; the match to TRBD2 covers 9 bases. CDR1 is SGHTA, CDR2 FQGNSA, per germline. V trimming: 2 bases; J trimming: 4 bases; junction bases outside the gene matches: 18. The CDR3 sequence is 19 residues long. This CDR3 reads CASSLSFTRIAGVSYEQYF. The CDR3 DNA sequence: TGTGCCAGCAGCTTATCCTTTACCAGAATAGCGGGAGTTTCGTACGAGCAGTACTTC.

The V call is TRBV27, the J call TRBJ2-1; D call uncertain. Germline V gene data show CDR1 as MNHEY and CDR2 as SMNVEV (reference sequence). There are 12 residues in the CDR3. Trimming left V 8 bases short and J 6 bases short, with 11 bases between. This CDR3 is CASSQYINEQFF. Written as DNA, the CDR3 is TGTGCCAGCTCCCAGTATATCAATGAGCAGTTCTTC.

This sequence joins TRBV30 and TRBJ2-3; D remains ambiguous. Trimming stripped 1 base from V and 2 bases from J, with 4 bases between. This CDR3 has 12 residues. The germline V gene encodes CDR1 GTSNPN and CDR2 SVGIG (reference sequence). CDR3 DNA: TGTGCCTGGAGTGGCACCACAGATACGCAGTATTTT. Translation gives CAWSGTTDTQYF. Variable domain in full (rest from reference TRBV30 and TRBJ2-3): SQTIHQWPATLVQPVGSPLSLECTVEGTSNPNLYWYRQAAGRGLQLLFYSVGIGQISSEVPQNLSASRPQDRQFILSSKKLLLSDSGFYLCAWSGTTDTQYFGPGTRLTVL.

The rearrangement joins TRBV6-5 to TRBJ1-2; D perhaps matches TRBD1 (6 bases). V dropped 0 bases and J dropped 4 bases, with 12 bases sitting between them. Germline loops: CDR1 MNHEY, CDR2 SVGAGI. The CDR3 loop spans 15 amino acids. The CDR3: CASSYSGAAAYGYTF. The CDR3 DNA reads as TGTGCCAGCAGTTACTCGGGGGCGGCGGCCTATGGCTACACCTTC.

This sequence joins TRBV25-1 and TRBJ2-7; the D gene is possibly TRBD2 (7 bases). CDR3 length: 12 residues. Germline V gene sequence: CDR1 MGHDK, CDR2 SYGVNS. The CDR3 DNA sequence: TGTGACGCTGGGGGGGCCCCCTACGAGCAGTACGTC. Its protein product is CDAGGAPYEQYV.

The V gene is TRBV24-1, the J gene TRBJ2-5; D ambiguous. The V end lost 0 bases, the J end lost 2 bases, and 3 bases lay between the germline ends. The CDR3 sequence is 13 residues long. Germline V gene sequence: CDR1 KGHDR, CDR2 SFDVKD. CDR3 coding DNA: TGTGCCACCAGTGATTTGAGGCAAGAGACCCAGTACTTC. This gives the protein CATSDLRQETQYF.

The gene calls are TRBV19 and TRBJ2-6; 9 nucleotides line up with TRBD1. V shed 7 bases and J 2 bases; nucleotides not matched to a gene: 6. The CDR3 consists of 16 residues. CDR1 is LNHDA, CDR2 SQIVND, per germline (reference sequence). The CDR3 sequence is CASKGTGITGANVLTF. CDR3 DNA: TGTGCCAGTAAAGGGACAGGGATAACTGGGGCCAACGTCCTGACTTTC.

The chain has TRBV7-9 and TRBJ2-4; no firm D call. Germline V CDR1 and CDR2: SEHNR, FQNEAQ (reference sequence). The length of the CDR3 is 16 residues. The V and J ends lost 9 bases and 0 bases respectively, with 18 bases between them. DNA of the CDR3: TGTGCCAGTAGCCCGCAGATATTTCTAGCCAAAAACATTCAGTACTTC. Its translation: CASSPQIFLAKNIQYF.

This clone was seen only once. The gene calls are TRBV6-5 and TRBJ2-3, with D perhaps matching TRBD1 or TRBD2 (5 bases each). Germline CDR1 and CDR2: MNHEY and SVGAGI. Trimming removed 10 bases at V and 4 bases at J, with 18 bases between. This CDR3 spans 14 amino acids. The CDR3 reads CATSGQSGADTQYF. In DNA, the CDR3 is TGTGCCACCTCGGGGCAAAGCGGAGCAGATACGCAGTATTTT.

The J gene is TRBJ1-1, the V gene TRBV28; D ambiguous. The CDR3 is made up of 14 amino acids. Trimming left V 2 bases short and J 11 bases short, with 18 bases between. In germline, CDR1 is MDHEN, CDR2 SYDVKM. The CDR3 spells CASSLHGRGVTAFF. CDR3 DNA sequence: TGTGCCAGCAGTTTACACGGTCGTGGGGTTACGGCTTTCTTT.

The chain recombines TRBV9 with TRBJ2-1; D gene uncertain. The V end lost 0 bases, the J end lost 7 bases, and 5 bases lay between the germline ends. The CDR3 length is 12 residues. Germline CDR1 and CDR2: SGDLS and YYNGEE. The CDR3 reads CASSVGWNEQFF. DNA of the CDR3: TGTGCCAGCAGCGTAGGTTGGAATGAGCAGTTCTTC.

The chain uses TRBV7-2 and TRBJ2-1; 10 nucleotides match TRBD2. The V gene end was trimmed by 5 bases and the J gene end by 12 bases; junction bases not matched to a gene: 16. This CDR3 contains 16 residues. Per germline, CDR1 SGHTA and CDR2 FQGNSA. The CDR3 protein is CASSPPWTSGRGGQFF. Here the CDR3 DNA reads TGTGCCAGCAGCCCCCCCTGGACTAGCGGACGGGGAGGGCAGTTCTTC.

This rearrangement joins TRBV7-6 to TRBJ2-7; 14 bases map to TRBD2. V lost 4 bases, J lost 5 bases, and 4 bases stayed unmatched. There are 15 residues in the CDR3. Looked up from germline, CDR1 is SGHVS and CDR2 is FNYEAQ. The CDR3 DNA is TGTGCCAGCAGCTCTGAGACTAGCGGGAGGGACGAGCAGTACTTC. Translating gives CASSSETSGRDEQYF.

This clone was detected only once. The rearrangement links TRBV20-1 to TRBJ2-2; D may be TRBD2 (6 bases). This CDR3 is built from 11 residues. Germline CDR1 reads DFQATT; CDR2 reads SNEGSKA (reference sequence). V lost 5 bases, J lost 16 bases, and 17 bases lay in between. CDR3 sequence (DNA): TGCAGTGCTTCTTACGGGAGCCAGGGGTTTTTT. Its protein product is CSASYGSQGFF.